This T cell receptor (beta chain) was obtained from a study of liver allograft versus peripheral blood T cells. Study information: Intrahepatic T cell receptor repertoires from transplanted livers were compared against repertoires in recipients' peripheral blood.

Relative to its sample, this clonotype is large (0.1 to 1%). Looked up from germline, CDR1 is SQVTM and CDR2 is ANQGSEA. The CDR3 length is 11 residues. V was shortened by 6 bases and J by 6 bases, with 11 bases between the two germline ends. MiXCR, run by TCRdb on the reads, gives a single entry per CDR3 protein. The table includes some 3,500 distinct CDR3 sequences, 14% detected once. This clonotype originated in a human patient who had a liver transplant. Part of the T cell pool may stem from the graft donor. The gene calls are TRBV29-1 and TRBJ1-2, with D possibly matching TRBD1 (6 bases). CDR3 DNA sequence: TGCAGCGTCGAGACAGGAAATGGCTACACCTTC. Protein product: CSVETGNGYTF.